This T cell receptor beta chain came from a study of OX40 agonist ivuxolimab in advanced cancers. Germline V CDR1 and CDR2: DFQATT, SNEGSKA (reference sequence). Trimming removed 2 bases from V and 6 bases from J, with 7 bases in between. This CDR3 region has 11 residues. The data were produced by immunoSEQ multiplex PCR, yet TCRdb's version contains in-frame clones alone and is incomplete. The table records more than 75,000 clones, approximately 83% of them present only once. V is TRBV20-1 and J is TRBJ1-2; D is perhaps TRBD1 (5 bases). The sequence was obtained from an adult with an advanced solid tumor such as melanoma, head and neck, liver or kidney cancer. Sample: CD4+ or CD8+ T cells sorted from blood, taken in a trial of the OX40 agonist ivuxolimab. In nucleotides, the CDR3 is TGCAGTGCTAGAAGGGGAGATGGCTACACCTTC. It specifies CSARRGDGYTF.